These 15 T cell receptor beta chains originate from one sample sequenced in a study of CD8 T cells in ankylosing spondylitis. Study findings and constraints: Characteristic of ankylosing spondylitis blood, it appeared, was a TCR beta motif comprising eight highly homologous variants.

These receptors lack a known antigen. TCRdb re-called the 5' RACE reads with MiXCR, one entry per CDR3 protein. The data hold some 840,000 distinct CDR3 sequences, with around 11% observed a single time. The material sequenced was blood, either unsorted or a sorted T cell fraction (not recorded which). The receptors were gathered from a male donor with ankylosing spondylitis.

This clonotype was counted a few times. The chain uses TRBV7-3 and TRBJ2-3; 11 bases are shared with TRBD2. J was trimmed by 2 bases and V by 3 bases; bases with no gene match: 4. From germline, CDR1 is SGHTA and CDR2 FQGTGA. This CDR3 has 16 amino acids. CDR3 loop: CASSLGLAEVTDTQYF. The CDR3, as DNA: TGTGCCAGCAGCTTGGGACTAGCGGAAGTCACAGATACGCAGTATTTT.

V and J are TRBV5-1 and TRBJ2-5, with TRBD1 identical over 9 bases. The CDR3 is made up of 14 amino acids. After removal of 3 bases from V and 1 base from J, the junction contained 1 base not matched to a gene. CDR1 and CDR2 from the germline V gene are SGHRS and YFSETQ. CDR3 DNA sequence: TGCGCCAGCAGCTGGACAGGGGTCCAAGAGACCCAGTACTTC. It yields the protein CASSWTGVQETQYF.

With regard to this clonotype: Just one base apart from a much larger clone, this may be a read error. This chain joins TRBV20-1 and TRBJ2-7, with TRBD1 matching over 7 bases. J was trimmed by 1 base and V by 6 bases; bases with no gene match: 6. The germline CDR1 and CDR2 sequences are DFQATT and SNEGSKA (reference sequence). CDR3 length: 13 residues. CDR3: CSAQGVLSYEQYF. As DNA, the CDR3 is TGCAGTGCCCAGGGGGTTCTGTCCTACGAGCAGTACTTC.

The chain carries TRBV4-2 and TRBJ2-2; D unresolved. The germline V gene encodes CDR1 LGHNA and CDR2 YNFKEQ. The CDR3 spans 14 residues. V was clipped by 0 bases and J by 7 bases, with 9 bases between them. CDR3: CASSQDLRVGELFF. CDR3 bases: TGTGCCAGCAGCCAAGATCTAAGGGTCGGGGAGCTGTTTTTT.

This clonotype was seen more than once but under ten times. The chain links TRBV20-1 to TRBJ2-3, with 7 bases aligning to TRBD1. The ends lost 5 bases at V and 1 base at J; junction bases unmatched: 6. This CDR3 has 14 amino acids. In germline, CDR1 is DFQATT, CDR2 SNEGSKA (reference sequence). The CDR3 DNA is TGCAGTGCTTCACAGGGGTCCCGCACAGATACGCAGTATTTT. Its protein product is CSASQGSRTDTQYF.

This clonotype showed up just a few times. Here the CDR3 reads CASKVGAGLYNEQFF. The CDR3 bases are TGTGCCAGCAAGGTGGGGGCAGGCCTCTACAATGAGCAGTTCTTC. The chain has TRBV7-2 and TRBJ2-1; a possible D gene is TRBD1 (6 bases). V shed 7 bases and J shed 3 bases, with 16 bases lying between them. CDR1 and CDR2 (germline): SGHTA, FQGNSA. This CDR3 has 15 residues.

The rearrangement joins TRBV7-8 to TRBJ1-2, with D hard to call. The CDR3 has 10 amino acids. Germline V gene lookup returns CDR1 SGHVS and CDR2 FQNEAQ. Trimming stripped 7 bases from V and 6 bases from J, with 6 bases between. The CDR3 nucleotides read TGTGCCAGCACCCGCAATGGCTACACCTTC. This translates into CASTRNGYTF.

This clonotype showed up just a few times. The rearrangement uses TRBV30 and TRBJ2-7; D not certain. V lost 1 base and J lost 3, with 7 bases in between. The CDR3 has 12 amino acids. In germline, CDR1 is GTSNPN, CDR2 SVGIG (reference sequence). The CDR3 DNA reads TGTGCCTGGAGTGCAGGCGGCTACGAGCAGTACTTC. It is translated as CAWSAGGYEQYF.

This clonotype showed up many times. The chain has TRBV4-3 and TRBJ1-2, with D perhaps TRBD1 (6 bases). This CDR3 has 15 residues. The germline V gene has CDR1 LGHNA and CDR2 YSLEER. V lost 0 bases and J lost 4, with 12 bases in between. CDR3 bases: TGCGCCAGCAGCCAAGATAATGGGGGCGGCTATGGCTACACCTTC. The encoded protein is CASSQDNGGGYGYTF.

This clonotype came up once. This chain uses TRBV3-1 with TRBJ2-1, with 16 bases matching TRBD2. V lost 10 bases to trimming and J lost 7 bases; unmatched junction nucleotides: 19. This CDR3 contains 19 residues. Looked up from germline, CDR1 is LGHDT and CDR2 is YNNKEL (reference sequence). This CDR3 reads CAICFVPLGTSGRVNEQFF. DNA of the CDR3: TGTGCCATCTGTTTTGTTCCTTTAGGGACTAGCGGGAGGGTAAATGAGCAGTTCTTC.

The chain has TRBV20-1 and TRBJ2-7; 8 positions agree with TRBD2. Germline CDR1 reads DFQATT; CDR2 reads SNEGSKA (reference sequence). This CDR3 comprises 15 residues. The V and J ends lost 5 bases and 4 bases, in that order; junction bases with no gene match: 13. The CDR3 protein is CSAESGGFGLYEQYF. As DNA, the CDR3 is TGCAGTGCTGAGAGCGGGGGCTTCGGCTTATACGAGCAGTACTTC.

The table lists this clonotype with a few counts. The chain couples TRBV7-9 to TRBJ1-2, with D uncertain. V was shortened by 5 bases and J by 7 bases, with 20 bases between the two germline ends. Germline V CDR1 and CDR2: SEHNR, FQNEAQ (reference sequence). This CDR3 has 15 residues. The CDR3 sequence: CASSATGRRRSGYTF. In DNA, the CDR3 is TGTGCCAGCAGCGCAACGGGTCGCCGTCGGAGTGGCTACACCTTC.

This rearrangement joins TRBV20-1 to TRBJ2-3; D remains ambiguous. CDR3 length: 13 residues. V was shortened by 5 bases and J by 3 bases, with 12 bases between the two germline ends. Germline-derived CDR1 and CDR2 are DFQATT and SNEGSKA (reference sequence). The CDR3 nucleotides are TGCAGTGCTTCCCCCACCGGGACAGATACGCAGTATTTT. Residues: CSASPTGTDTQYF.

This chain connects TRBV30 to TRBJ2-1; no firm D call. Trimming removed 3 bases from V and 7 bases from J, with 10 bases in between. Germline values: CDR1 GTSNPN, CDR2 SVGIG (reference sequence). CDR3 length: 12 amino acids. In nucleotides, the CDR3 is TGTGCCTGGAGAGGGATAAGGAATGAGCAGTTCTTC. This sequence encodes CAWRGIRNEQFF.

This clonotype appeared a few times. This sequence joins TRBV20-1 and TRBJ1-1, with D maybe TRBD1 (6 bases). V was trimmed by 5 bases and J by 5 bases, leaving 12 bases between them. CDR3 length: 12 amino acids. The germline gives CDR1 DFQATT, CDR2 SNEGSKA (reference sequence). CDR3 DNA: TGCAGTGCTTCGAGGGGGGTGACTGAAGCTTTCTTT. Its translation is CSASRGVTEAFF.